The 25 T cell receptor beta chains listed next were all sequenced from one sample in a study of T cells in Graves' hyperthyroidism and ophthalmopathy. RNA transcripts gave rise to amplified TCR beta CDR3 regions. The HTBI primer set was used in a first-round RT-PCR of the TCR CDR3. TCRdb reanalysed the multiplex PCR reads using MiXCR and keeps one entry per CDR3 protein. The top ten clones hold around a third of a sample with 600,000 to 800,000 distinct CDR3 sequences, 30% to 40% of them seen once. Sequenced input: blood. The receptors derive from a woman aged 35 to 49 with Graves' hyperthyroidism.

The chain joins TRBV10-1 to TRBJ1-1; D is unresolved. Per germline, CDR1 WNHNN and CDR2 SYGVQD (reference sequence). The CDR3 extends over 13 amino acids. V lost 7 bases to trimming and J lost 3 bases, with 12 bases between them. The CDR3: CASTASSYTEAFF. The CDR3 region has the DNA TGCGCCAGCACAGCCAGCTCGTACACTGAAGCTTTCTTT.

A few counts support this clonotype. CDR3 region: CASRRQGRNTGELFF. The CDR3 coding sequence is TGTGCCAGCAGGAGACAGGGACGAAACACCGGGGAGCTGTTTTTT. V gene TRBV2 combines with J gene TRBJ2-2; TRBD1 matches 7 bases. The germline V gene has CDR1 SNHLY and CDR2 FYNNEI. The V segment lost 6 bases and the J segment 2 bases; nucleotides outside the gene matches: 6. CDR3 length: 15 amino acids.

The chain uses TRBV7-2 and TRBJ2-5, with 8 bases that match TRBD2. The J segment lost 5 bases and the V segment lost 8 bases, leaving 10 bases of the junction unmatched. Germline CDR1 reads SGHTA; CDR2 reads FQGNSA. This CDR3 comprises 14 residues. The CDR3: CASVSGTQGETQYF. CDR3 sequence (DNA): TGTGCCAGCGTTAGCGGGACCCAGGGCGAGACCCAGTACTTC.

This chain joins TRBV11-2 and TRBJ2-7; D is perhaps TRBD1 or TRBD2 (5 bases each). The germline V gene encodes CDR1 SGHAT and CDR2 FQNNGV. The CDR3 totals 17 residues. V lost 2 bases and J lost 4, with 21 bases in between. The CDR3 sequence: CASSLRGALGARYEQYF. The CDR3 bases are TGTGCCAGCAGCTTACGGGGAGCCTTAGGGGCTAGATACGAGCAGTACTTC.

The V gene is TRBV20-1, the J gene TRBJ2-5, with TRBD2 as a possible D gene (6 bases). This CDR3 is 14 amino acids long. In germline, CDR1 is DFQATT, CDR2 SNEGSKA (reference sequence). With 5 bases removed from V and 4 bases from J, the gap between germline ends came to 17 bases. The CDR3 sequence: CSAYGGPLGETQYF. CDR3 DNA sequence: TGCAGTGCTTACGGAGGGCCTCTTGGAGAGACCCAGTACTTC.

Only a few counts were recorded for this clonotype. The rearrangement links TRBV19 to TRBJ1-2; 7 nucleotides match TRBD1. With V trimmed by 6 bases and J by 8 bases, 12 bases remained unmatched. Germline V lookup: CDR1 LNHDA, CDR2 SQIVND (reference sequence). The CDR3 totals 14 residues. The CDR3 nucleotides are TGTGCCAGTAGGTCCAGGGGAGGGGGCGCCGGCTACACCTTC. It is translated as CASRSRGGGAGYTF.

With regard to this clonotype: Here the CDR3 omits its conserved ending phenylalanine or tryptophan, so a read error is the likely source. The chain carries TRBV5-5 and TRBJ2-7, with D perhaps TRBD1 or TRBD2 (5 bases each). V was cut by 6 bases and J by 2 bases, with 15 bases left in between. Germline V gene sequence: CDR1 SGHKS, CDR2 YYEKEE (reference sequence). The CDR3 totals 14 residues. The CDR3, as DNA: TGTGCCAGCATCCCCCGGTGGGGGACCTACGAGCAGTACCTC. As protein: CASIPRWGTYEQYL.

The CDR3 here is CSARPRQGKETQYF. The CDR3 bases are TGCAGTGCTCGTCCTAGACAGGGGAAAGAGACCCAGTACTTC. The chain has TRBV20-1 and TRBJ2-5; 8 nucleotides match TRBD1. The CDR3 runs to 14 residues. Trimming took 5 bases from V and 3 from J; bases not matched to a gene: 8. Germline assignment: CDR1 DFQATT and CDR2 SNEGSKA (reference sequence).

Notes on this clonotype: A much larger clone differs by one base, so this may be a read error. The CDR3 carries no conserved terminal phenylalanine or tryptophan, so it likely arises from a read error. The chain carries TRBV10-3 and TRBJ2-7; D may be TRBD2 (5 bases). Trimming pared 5 bases from V and 4 bases from J, leaving 9 bases between. CDR3 length: 12 residues. Per the germline V gene, CDR1 is ENHRY and CDR2 is SYGVKD. The CDR3 spells CAISPEGYEQYL. The CDR3 DNA follows: TGTGCCATCAGTCCAGAGGGATACGAGCAGTACCTC.

This clonotype was detected only once. A much bigger clone sits one base away, suggesting this may be a read error. V usage is TRBV10-3 and J usage is TRBJ2-7; 9 bases fit TRBD1. Germline V CDR1 and CDR2: ENHRY, SYGVKD. The V gene end was trimmed by 2 bases and the J gene end by 6 bases; junction bases not matched to a gene: 5. The CDR3 is 14 amino acids. The CDR3 region is CAISERDRESEQYF. For the CDR3, the DNA is TGTGCCATCAGTGAGAGGGACAGGGAGAGCGAGCAGTACTTC.

This clonotype was detected ten times or more. This chain joins TRBV13 and TRBJ1-2, with D hard to call. The CDR3 totals 13 residues. With 3 bases removed from V and 6 bases from J, the gap between germline ends came to 11 bases. Germline V gene data show CDR1 as PRHDT and CDR2 as FYEKMQ (reference sequence). CDR3 nucleotides: TGTGCCAGCAGCTTTTGGGCCTTGGATGGCTACACCTTC. It is translated as CASSFWALDGYTF.

V usage is TRBV6-6 and J usage is TRBJ2-5, with 8 bases matching TRBD2. The CDR3 sequence is 13 residues long. Trimming at V came to 9 bases and at J to 5 bases, leaving 8 bases not matched to a gene. Germline-derived CDR1 and CDR2 are MNHNY and SVGAGI (reference sequence). CDR3 sequence: CASQAGEMETQYF. CDR3 nucleotides: TGTGCCAGTCAAGCGGGAGAGATGGAGACCCAGTACTTC.

This clonotype was seen many times. The V and J genes are TRBV20-1 and TRBJ1-1; no definite D call. The CDR3 covers 8 residues. Germline lookup yields CDR1 DFQATT and CDR2 SNEGSKA (reference sequence). V was clipped by 6 bases and J by 14 bases, with 10 bases between them. This CDR3 is CSATQVFF. For the CDR3, the DNA is TGCAGTGCGACCCAAGTATTCTTT.

A word on this clonotype: A read error is likely, as this CDR3 ends without the conserved phenylalanine or tryptophan. This chain uses TRBV24-1 with TRBJ2-2, with TRBD1 matching over 8 bases. The germline CDR1 and CDR2 sequences are KGHDR and SFDVKD. The length of the CDR3 is 15 residues. CDR3 in amino acids: CASSQTGVNTGELFL. The CDR3, as DNA: TGTGCCAGCAGTCAGACAGGGGTGAACACCGGGGAGCTGTTTCTT.

This clonotype was detected only a few times. The chain has TRBV6-5 and TRBJ2-3; 7 bases match TRBD1. Trimming at V came to 0 bases and at J to 2 bases, leaving 2 bases not matched to a gene. The CDR3 has 15 amino acids. Germline V gene sequence: CDR1 MNHEY, CDR2 SVGAGI. CDR3 nucleotide sequence: TGTGCCAGCAGTTACTCCGGGACAGCCACAGATACGCAGTATTTT. Protein product: CASSYSGTATDTQYF.

Worth noting for this clonotype: A much larger clone lies a single base off, so this may be a read error. The chain uses TRBV2 and TRBJ2-7; D unclear. The germline CDR1 and CDR2 sequences are SNHLY and FYNNEI. The CDR3 has 12 residues. CDR3 sequence (DNA): TGTGCCAGCAGTGGAAGCTTGTACGGGCAGTACTTC. As protein: CASSGSLYGQYF.

This clonotype appeared a few times. This chain connects TRBV28 to TRBJ2-7; D possibly corresponds to TRBD2 (5 bases). V was clipped by 6 bases and J by 0 bases, with 6 bases between them. Germline CDR1 reads MDHEN; CDR2 reads SYDVKM. The CDR3 is made up of 12 amino acids. The DNA for the CDR3 is TGTGCCAGCAGAGGGAGCTCCTACGAGCAGTACTTC. Protein: CASRGSSYEQYF. The full variable domain, in which reference TRBV28 and TRBJ2-7 provide the parts outside the CDR3, is DVKVTQSSRYLVKRTGEKVFLECVQDMDHENMFWYRQDPGLGLRLIYFSYDVKMKEKGDIPEGYSVSREKKERFSLILESASTNQTSMYLCASRGSSYEQYFGPGTRLTVT.

This clonotype was counted many times. A read error may account for a junction end that differs from germline. The chain couples TRBV5-1 to TRBJ2-7; D is undetermined. The germline V gene encodes CDR1 SGHRS and CDR2 YFSETQ. This CDR3 is 14 amino acids long. In DNA, the CDR3 is TGTGCCAGCAGTTTAGGCTCGAGCTCCTACGAGCAGTACTTC. It specifies CASSLGSSSYEQYF.

This chain uses TRBV6-5 with TRBJ2-2, with 8 bases lining up with TRBD1. Germline CDR1 MNHEY, CDR2 SVGAGI. The J segment lost 7 bases and the V segment lost 2 bases, leaving 6 bases of the junction unmatched. The CDR3 contains 15 residues. The CDR3 region has the DNA TGTGCCAGCAGTTACAGAACGGACAGGGACGGGGAGCTGTTTTTT. Translating gives CASSYRTDRDGELFF.

This clonotype was counted ten times or more. The V gene is TRBV29-1, the J gene TRBJ1-2; TRBD1 agrees at 7 bases. The germline gives CDR1 SQVTM, CDR2 ANQGSEA. The CDR3 covers 14 residues. The trim removed 8 bases at V and 3 bases at J, leaving 12 bases unmatched. The CDR3 region is CSQVGPRGDYGYTF. CDR3 bases: TGCAGCCAAGTAGGCCCCAGGGGGGACTATGGCTACACCTTC.

This clonotype was observed a few times. The gene calls are TRBV7-2 and TRBJ1-4, with a possible D match to TRBD1 (6 bases). Trimming removed 6 bases at V and 4 bases at J, with 12 bases between. The CDR3 totals 14 residues. The germline V gene encodes CDR1 SGHTA and CDR2 FQGNSA. The CDR3 DNA reads as TGTGCCAGCAGGCGGGACAAACTTAATGAAAAACTGTTTTTT. It yields the protein CASRRDKLNEKLFF.

CDR3 coding DNA: TGTGCCAGTCCGGACAGGAACGGAAACACCATATATTTT. Protein: CASPDRNGNTIYF. The genes are TRBV19 and TRBJ1-3; TRBD1 matches 7 bases. J lost 4 bases, V lost 8 bases, and 5 bases had no gene match. The CDR3 has 13 residues. Germline V gene data show CDR1 as LNHDA and CDR2 as SQIVND (reference sequence).

This clonotype was picked up many times. The V and J genes are TRBV11-2 and TRBJ2-5; no definite D call. The V end lost 0 bases, the J end lost 3 bases, and 5 bases lay between the germline ends. The germline gives CDR1 SGHAT, CDR2 FQNNGV. CDR3 length equals 13 residues. The CDR3 region is CASSLDPEETQYF. The CDR3, as DNA: TGTGCCAGCAGCTTAGATCCAGAAGAGACCCAGTACTTC.

The genes are TRBV7-6 and TRBJ2-3, with D perhaps matching TRBD2 (5 bases). Germline V CDR1 and CDR2: SGHVS, FNYEAQ. The CDR3 totals 12 residues. The V and J ends lost 6 bases and 6 bases respectively, with 10 bases between them. DNA of the CDR3: TGTGCCAGCAGGGACTCGGGGGATACGCAGTATTTT. It codes for CASRDSGDTQYF. Full variable domain (outside the CDR3, taken from reference TRBV7-6 and TRBJ2-3): GAGVSQSPRYKVTKRGQDVALRCDPISGHVSLYWYRQALGQGPEFLTYFNYEAQQDKSGLPNDRFSAERPEGSISTLTIQRTEQRDSAMYRCASRDSGDTQYFGPGTRLTVL.

This clonotype turned up a few times. This chain uses TRBV19 with TRBJ2-2; D not certain. Between the trimmed V and J ends, which lost 7 bases and 0 bases, there was a span of 9 bases. Germline V gives CDR1 LNHDA, CDR2 SQIVND (reference sequence). The CDR3 has 14 amino acids. The CDR3 DNA reads as TGTGCCAGTACGAAGATGGCGAACACCGGGGAGCTGTTTTTT. Translation gives CASTKMANTGELFF.